This paragraph covers one T cell receptor beta chain sequence. These data belong to a study of shared clonotypes between healthy human individuals. Germline V CDR1 and CDR2: SGHTA, FQGNSA. Trimming took 2 bases from V and 3 from J; bases not matched to a gene: 9. CDR3 length: 16 amino acids. Only in-frame clones appear in the TCRdb table, and some are missing; sequencing was by immunoSEQ multiplex PCR. Of over 850,000 clones in the sample, about 80% were seen once. This rearrangement joins TRBV7-2 to TRBJ1-1; 7 positions agree with TRBD1. The source material was memory CD4+ T cells from PBMCs. Subset defined: CD45RA-negative fraction. The sequence came from a man younger than 30 in good health. Some clones in this sample may be carry-over from other donors' samples. The CDR3 region has the DNA TGTGCCAGCAGCTTATTCGGTAGGGGGCTCGACACTGAAGCTTTCTTT. Amino acid sequence: CASSLFGRGLDTEAFF.